This T cell receptor beta chain was identified in a study of shared clonotypes between healthy human individuals. Each PCR replicate from the sorted subsets contained 150 to 200 ng DNA, which is tens of thousands of T cell genomes. Sequencing was performed with immunoSEQ multiplex PCR; in TCRdb, only in-frame clones are kept and a portion is missing. The profile shows 550,000 to 800,000 clones, under 80% of them singletons. V was pared by 6 bases and J by 4 bases, with 10 bases between. Germline CDR1 WSHSY, CDR2 SAAADI. This CDR3 is built from 13 residues. Study findings and constraints: In a handful of donors, around 4.5% of naive CD4 clonotypes appeared in common. Larger estimated richness was generally recorded for naive subsets relative to memory subsets.

There are many counts of this clone. Its antigen remains unknown. There were only Caucasian adults among the donors, and all lived in Nashville, Tennessee. The origin of this receptor is a woman in her 30s in good health. Specimen: memory CD4+ T cells sorted from blood. The subset here: CD45RA-negative fraction. This chain uses TRBV10-2 with TRBJ1-5, with D unclear. CDR3 region: CASREGGNQPQHF. The CDR3 DNA reads as TGCGCCAGCAGGGAGGGAGGGAATCAGCCCCAGCATTTT.